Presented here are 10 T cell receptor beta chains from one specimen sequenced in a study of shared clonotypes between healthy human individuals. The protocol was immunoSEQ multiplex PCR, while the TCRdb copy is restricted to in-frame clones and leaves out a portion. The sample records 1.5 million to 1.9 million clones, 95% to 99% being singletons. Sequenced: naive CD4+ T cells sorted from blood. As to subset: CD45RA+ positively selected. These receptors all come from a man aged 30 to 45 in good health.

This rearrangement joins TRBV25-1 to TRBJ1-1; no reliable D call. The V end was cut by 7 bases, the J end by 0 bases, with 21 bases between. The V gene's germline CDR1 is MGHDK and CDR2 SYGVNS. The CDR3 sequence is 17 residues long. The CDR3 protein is CASIGMGSGLMNTEAFF. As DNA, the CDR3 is TGTGCCAGCATCGGAATGGGGTCCGGACTTATGAACACTGAAGCTTTCTTT.

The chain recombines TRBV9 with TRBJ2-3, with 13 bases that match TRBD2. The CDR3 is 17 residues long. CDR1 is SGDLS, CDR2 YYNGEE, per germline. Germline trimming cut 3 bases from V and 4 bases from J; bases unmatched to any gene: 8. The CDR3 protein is CASSAWTSGSFSDTQYF. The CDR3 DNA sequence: TGTGCCAGCAGCGCCTGGACTAGCGGGAGTTTCTCAGATACGCAGTATTTT.

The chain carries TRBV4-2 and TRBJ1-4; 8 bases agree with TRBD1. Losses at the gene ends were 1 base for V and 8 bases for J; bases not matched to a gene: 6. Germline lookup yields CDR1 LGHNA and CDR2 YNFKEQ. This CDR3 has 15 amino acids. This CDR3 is CASSQVDRGEEKLFF. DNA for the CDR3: TGTGCCAGCAGCCAAGTTGACAGGGGTGAAGAAAAACTGTTTTTT.

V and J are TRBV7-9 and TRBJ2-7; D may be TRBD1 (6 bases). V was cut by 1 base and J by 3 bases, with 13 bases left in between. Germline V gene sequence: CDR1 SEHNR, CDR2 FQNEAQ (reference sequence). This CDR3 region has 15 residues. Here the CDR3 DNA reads TGTGCCAGCAGCTTAGGTGGCAGGGGCCTCTACGAGCAGTACTTC. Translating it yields CASSLGGRGLYEQYF.

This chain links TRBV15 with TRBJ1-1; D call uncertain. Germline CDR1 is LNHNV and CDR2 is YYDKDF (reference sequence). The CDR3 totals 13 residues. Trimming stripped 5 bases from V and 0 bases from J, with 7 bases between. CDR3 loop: CATSGGMNTEAFF. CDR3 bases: TGTGCCACCAGCGGAGGAATGAACACTGAAGCTTTCTTT.

The CDR3 DNA sequence: TGTGCCAGCAGCTTCGATTGGGGGCCCAATCAGCCCCAGCATTTT. Translated, it gives CASSFDWGPNQPQHF. The chain couples TRBV7-2 to TRBJ1-5; maybe TRBD1 (6 bases). Germline assignment: CDR1 SGHTA and CDR2 FQGNSA. The germline V and J ends were trimmed by 3 bases and 3 bases, with 12 bases remaining between them. The CDR3 has 15 residues.

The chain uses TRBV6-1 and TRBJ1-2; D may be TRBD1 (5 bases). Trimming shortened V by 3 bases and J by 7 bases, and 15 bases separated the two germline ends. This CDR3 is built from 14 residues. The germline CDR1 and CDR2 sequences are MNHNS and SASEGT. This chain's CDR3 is CASSDDHIGTGYTF. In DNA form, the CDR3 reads TGTGCCAGCAGTGATGACCACATAGGGACTGGCTACACCTTC.

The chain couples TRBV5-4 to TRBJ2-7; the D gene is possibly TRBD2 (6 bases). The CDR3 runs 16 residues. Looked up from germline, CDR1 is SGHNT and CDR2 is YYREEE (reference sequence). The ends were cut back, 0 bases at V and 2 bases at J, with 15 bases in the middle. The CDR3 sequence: CASSLGEASVPYEQYF. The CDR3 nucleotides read TGTGCCAGCAGCTTGGGAGAGGCTAGCGTCCCCTACGAGCAGTACTTC.

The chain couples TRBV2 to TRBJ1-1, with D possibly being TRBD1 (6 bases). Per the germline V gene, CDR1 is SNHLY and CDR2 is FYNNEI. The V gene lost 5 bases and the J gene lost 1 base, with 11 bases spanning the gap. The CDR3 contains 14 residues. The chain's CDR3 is CASSNQGRNTEAFF. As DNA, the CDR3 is TGTGCCAGCAGTAACCAGGGGAGGAACACTGAAGCTTTCTTT.

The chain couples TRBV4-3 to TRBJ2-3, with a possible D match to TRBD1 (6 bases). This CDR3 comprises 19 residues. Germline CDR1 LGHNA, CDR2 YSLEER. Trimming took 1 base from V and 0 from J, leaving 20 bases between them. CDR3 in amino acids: CASSQAPKTGTTSTDTQYF. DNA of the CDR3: TGCGCCAGCAGCCAAGCGCCGAAGACCGGGACAACTAGCACAGATACGCAGTATTTT.